The 10 T cell receptor beta chains reported below all come from one sample, sequenced in a study of blood T cell repertoires in COVID-19. The method was immunoSEQ multiplex PCR; TCRdb's version includes in-frame clones alone and lacks a portion of them. The sample has some 170,000 clones, about four fifths seen once. Input material: peripheral blood. Every receptor here comes from a woman aged 65 to 85 with acute or convalescent COVID-19.

V is TRBV20-1 and J is TRBJ1-2; no definite D call. Germline V CDR1 and CDR2: DFQATT, SNEGSKA (reference sequence). The CDR3 runs 11 residues. V lost 0 bases and J lost 8, with 7 bases in between. The CDR3 spells CSAREQKGYTF. The CDR3 bases are TGCAGTGCTAGAGAGCAGAAGGGCTACACCTTC.

The chain employs TRBV27 and TRBJ1-2; TRBD1 agrees at 8 bases. CDR1 and CDR2 (germline): MNHEY, SMNVEV (reference sequence). With 4 bases clipped from V and 5 bases from J, the junction kept 6 bases outside the gene matches. The CDR3 spans 14 residues. CDR3 region: CASSSGDRRYGYTF. CDR3 sequence (DNA): TGTGCCAGCAGTTCAGGGGACAGGCGTTATGGCTACACCTTC.

Details on this clone: One junction end does not reproduce the germline sequence, and a read error may be involved. V and J are TRBV7-2 and TRBJ1-2; D possibly corresponds to TRBD1 (5 bases). Germline-derived CDR1 and CDR2 are SGHTA and FQGNSA. The CDR3 runs 14 residues. In DNA form, the CDR3 reads TGTGCAAGCACCCAGGGCCGTCTAAACTATGGCTACACCTTC. The encoded protein is CASTQGRLNYGYTF.

V and J are TRBV13 and TRBJ1-1, with a weak D call TRBD1 (6 bases). Trimming removed 5 bases at V and 5 bases at J, with 21 bases between. Germline CDR1 PRHDT, CDR2 FYEKMQ (reference sequence). The CDR3 totals 16 residues. CDR3 in DNA: TGTGCCAGCAGCCCCCAGGACACAGGGCTCGAGACTGAAGCTTTCTTT. This sequence encodes CASSPQDTGLETEAFF.

The chain employs TRBV20-1 and TRBJ2-7; D might be TRBD2 (6 bases). Germline CDR1 and CDR2: DFQATT and SNEGSKA (reference sequence). The CDR3 runs 11 residues. V was trimmed by 8 bases and J by 1 base, leaving 9 bases between them. CDR3 coding DNA: TGCAGTAGTAGCGGATCCTACGAGCAGTACTTC. Translating it yields CSSSGSYEQYF.

This clone was counted between two and nine times. J is TRBJ1-6 and V is TRBV19, with D maybe TRBD1 (5 bases). The length of the CDR3 is 15 residues. Looked up from germline, CDR1 is LNHDA and CDR2 is SQIVND (reference sequence). Trimming shortened V by 6 bases and J by 4 bases, and 13 bases separated the two germline ends. CDR3 amino acids: CASRARQGYNSPLHF. The CDR3 DNA sequence: TGTGCCAGTAGAGCAAGGCAGGGATATAATTCACCCCTCCACTTT.

The chain combines TRBV21-1 with TRBJ2-7; the listed D gene, TRBD1, was not tested against the DNA. TRBV21-1 is noted as a pseudogene. The CDR3 extends over 14 amino acids. For the CDR3, the DNA is TGTGCCAGCAGCAAACCGGGACAGCCCTACGAGCAGTACTTC. Its translation: CASSKPGQPYEQYF.

The sample holds a few counts of this clone. The chain uses TRBV25-1 and TRBJ2-7; 8 bases agree with TRBD2. CDR3 length: 15 residues. V shed 5 bases and J 0 bases; nucleotides not matched to a gene: 6. Germline V lookup: CDR1 MGHDK, CDR2 SYGVNS. DNA for the CDR3: TGTGCCAGCAGTCGGGGGGGGACAAGCTCCTACGAGCAGTACTTC. As protein: CASSRGGTSSYEQYF.

The rearrangement uses TRBV5-1 and TRBJ2-2; 7 bases map to TRBD2. The length of the CDR3 is 16 residues. Germline V lookup: CDR1 SGHRS, CDR2 YFSETQ. Trimming removed 1 base from V and 4 bases from J; junction bases left unmatched: 7. This CDR3 reads CASSLRSGGSTGELFF. The CDR3 region has the DNA TGCGCCAGCAGCTTGAGATCGGGGGGAAGCACCGGGGAGCTGTTTTTT.

The chain is built from TRBV28 and TRBJ1-4, with D possibly matching TRBD1 (5 bases). CDR1 is MDHEN, CDR2 SYDVKM, per germline. Trimming removed 3 bases from V and 9 bases from J, with 20 bases in between. The CDR3 is 16 amino acids. The DNA of the CDR3 is TGTGCCAGCAGTTTTCCCAAGGACATAACGGGTCAAAAACTGTTTTTT. It is translated as CASSFPKDITGQKLFF.